The source of this T cell receptor (beta chain) is a study of vaccination and CD4 T cells after COVID-19. Study in general: Spike peptides, overlapping and drawn from SARS-CoV-2, HCoV-NL63, HCoV-OC43 and HCoV-229E, were used to stimulate cells. The study's findings and limits: The rise in median SARS-CoV-2-reactive clonotypes, from around 21 to 38, was not significant. In convalescent patients, 304 of 307 vaccine-specific clones were spike mono-reactive.

Trimming took 3 bases from V and 3 from J; bases not matched to a gene: 12. The CDR3 extends over 16 amino acids. CDR1 and CDR2 (germline): DFQATT, SNEGSKA (reference sequence). As to treatment: approximately 10-day PBMC culture with coronavirus spike peptide pools or control peptides (ViraFEST assay). This clonotype was found a few times. What it binds is not known. Cultured CD4+ T cell DNA underwent sequencing with the Oncomine TCR Beta short-read assay. In this case, cultured CD4+ T cells provided the extracted genomic DNA. TCRdb called the PCR reads again in MiXCR, with one record for every CDR3 protein. Of fewer than 6,500 distinct CDR3 sequences in the sample, about three fifths are singletons; the top ten hold 22%.

The clonotype originates from a human donor who had recovered from COVID-19. Source material: CD4+ T cells from blood, cultured in vitro. The chain carries TRBV20-1 and TRBJ2-5; 8 bases line up with TRBD2. The DNA of the CDR3 is TGCAGTGCTAGTGCGCCGGGAGGGCCGGGAGAAGAGACCCAGTACTTC. This gives the protein CSASAPGGPGEETQYF.